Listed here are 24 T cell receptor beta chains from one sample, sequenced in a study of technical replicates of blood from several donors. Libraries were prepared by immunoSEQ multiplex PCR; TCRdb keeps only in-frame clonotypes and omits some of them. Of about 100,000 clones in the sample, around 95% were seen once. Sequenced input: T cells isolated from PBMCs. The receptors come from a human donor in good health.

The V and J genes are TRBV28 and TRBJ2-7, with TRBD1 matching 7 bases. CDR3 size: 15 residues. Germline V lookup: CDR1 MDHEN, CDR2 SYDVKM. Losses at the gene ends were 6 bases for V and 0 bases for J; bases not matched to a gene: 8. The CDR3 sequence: CASSPTGDSSYEQYF. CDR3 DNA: TGTGCCAGCAGCCCTACAGGGGATAGCTCCTACGAGCAGTACTTC.

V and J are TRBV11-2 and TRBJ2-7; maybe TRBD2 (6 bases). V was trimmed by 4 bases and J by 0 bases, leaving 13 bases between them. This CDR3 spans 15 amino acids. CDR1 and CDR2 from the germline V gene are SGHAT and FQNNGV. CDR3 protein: CASSWNPGSSYEQYF. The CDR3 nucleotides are TGTGCCAGCAGCTGGAACCCCGGGAGCTCCTACGAGCAGTACTTC.

Here the CDR3 reads CASSLMGLAGETQYF. The CDR3 DNA is TGTGCCAGCAGCTTAATGGGACTAGCAGGGGAGACCCAGTACTTC. The gene calls are TRBV9 and TRBJ2-5; 9 bases are a match to TRBD2. Germline CDR1 SGDLS, CDR2 YYNGEE. CDR3 length: 15 residues. V lost 4 bases to trimming and J lost 5 bases; unmatched junction nucleotides: 9.

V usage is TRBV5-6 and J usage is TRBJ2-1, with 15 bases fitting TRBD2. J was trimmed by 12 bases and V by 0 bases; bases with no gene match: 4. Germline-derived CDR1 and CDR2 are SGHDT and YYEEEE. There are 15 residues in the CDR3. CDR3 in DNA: TGTGCCAGCAGCTTGGGGGGGACTAGCGGGAGGTGGCAGTTCTTC. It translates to CASSLGGTSGRWQFF.

CDR3 DNA sequence: TGTGCCAGCAGCTTAGTCAGGGGACGCGGTGGTAACACCGGGGAGCTGTTTTTT. Protein sequence: CASSLVRGRGGNTGELFF. The chain recombines TRBV7-2 with TRBJ2-2; D is perhaps TRBD1 (6 bases). The CDR3 extends over 18 amino acids. Trimming left V 1 base short and J 2 bases short, with 17 bases between. Per the germline V gene, CDR1 is SGHTA and CDR2 is FQGNSA. Full variable domain (outside the CDR3, taken from reference TRBV7-2 and TRBJ2-2): GAGVSQSPSNKVTEKGKDVELRCDPISGHTALYWYRQSLGQGLEFLIYFQGNSAPDKSGLPSDRFSAERTGGSVSTLTIQRTQQEDSAVYLCASSLVRGRGGNTGELFFGEGSRLTVL.

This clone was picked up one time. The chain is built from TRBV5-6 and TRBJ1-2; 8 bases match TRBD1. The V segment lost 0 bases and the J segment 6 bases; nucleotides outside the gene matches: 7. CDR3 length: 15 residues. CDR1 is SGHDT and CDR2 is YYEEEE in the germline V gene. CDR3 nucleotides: TGTGCCAGCAGCTTGGGGCAGGGGGCTGGTGATGGCTACACCTTC. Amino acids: CASSLGQGAGDGYTF.

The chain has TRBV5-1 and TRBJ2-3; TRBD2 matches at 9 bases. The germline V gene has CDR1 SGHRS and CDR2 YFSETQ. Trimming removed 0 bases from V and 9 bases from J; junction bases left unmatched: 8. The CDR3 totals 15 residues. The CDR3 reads CASSLVLAGYVTQYF. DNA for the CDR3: TGCGCCAGCAGCTTGGTCCTAGCGGGGTACGTCACGCAGTATTTT.

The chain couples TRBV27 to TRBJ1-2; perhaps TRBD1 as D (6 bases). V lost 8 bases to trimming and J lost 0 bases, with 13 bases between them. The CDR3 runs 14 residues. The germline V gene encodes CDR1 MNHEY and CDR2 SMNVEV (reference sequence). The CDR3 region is CASSIGGPNYGYTF. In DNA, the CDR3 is TGTGCCAGCTCAATAGGGGGACCTAACTATGGCTACACCTTC.

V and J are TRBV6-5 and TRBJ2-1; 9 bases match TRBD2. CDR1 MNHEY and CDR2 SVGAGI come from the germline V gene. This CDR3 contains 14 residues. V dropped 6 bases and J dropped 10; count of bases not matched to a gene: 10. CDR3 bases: TGTGCCAGCAGGGTAATGACTAGCGGATTAGAGCAGTTCTTC. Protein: CASRVMTSGLEQFF.

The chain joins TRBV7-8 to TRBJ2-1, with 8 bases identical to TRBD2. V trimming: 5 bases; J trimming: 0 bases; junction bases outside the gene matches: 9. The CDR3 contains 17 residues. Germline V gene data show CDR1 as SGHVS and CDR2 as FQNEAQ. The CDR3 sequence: CASSKEVAGSSYNEQFF. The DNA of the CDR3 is TGTGCCAGCAGCAAAGAGGTAGCGGGGAGCTCCTACAATGAGCAGTTCTTC.

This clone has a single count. In DNA form, the CDR3 reads TGTGCCAGCAGTCTGATTGACAGGGGGCGCCGGGAGCAGTTCTTC. Protein sequence: CASSLIDRGRREQFF. The gene calls are TRBV28 and TRBJ2-1; 10 bases map to TRBD1. The ends lost 5 bases at V and 10 bases at J; junction bases unmatched: 11. Germline CDR1 reads MDHEN; CDR2 reads SYDVKM. This CDR3 has 15 residues.

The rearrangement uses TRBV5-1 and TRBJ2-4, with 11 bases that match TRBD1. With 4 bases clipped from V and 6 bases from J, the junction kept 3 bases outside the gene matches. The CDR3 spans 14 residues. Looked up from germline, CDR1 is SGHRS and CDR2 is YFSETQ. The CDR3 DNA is TGCGCCAGCAGCGGCGGGACAGGGGGAAACATTCAGTACTTC. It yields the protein CASSGGTGGNIQYF.

For the CDR3, the DNA is TGTGCCAGCAGCCCTATCTGGACTAGCGGGGGTAGCACAGATACGCAGTATTTT. Its protein product is CASSPIWTSGGSTDTQYF. The J gene is TRBJ2-3, the V gene TRBV11-3; 13 bases fit TRBD2. Unmatched junction bases numbered 8, after V lost 5 bases and J lost 0 bases. The CDR3 is 18 residues long. Germline CDR1 reads SGHNT; CDR2 reads YENEEA. Supplemented by reference TRBV11-3 and TRBJ2-3, the full variable domain reads EAGVVQSPRYKIIEKKQPVAFWCNPISGHNTLYWYLQNLGQGPELLIRYENEEAVDDSQLPKDRFSAERLKGVDSTLKIQPAELGDSAVYLCASSPIWTSGGSTDTQYFGPGTRLTVL.

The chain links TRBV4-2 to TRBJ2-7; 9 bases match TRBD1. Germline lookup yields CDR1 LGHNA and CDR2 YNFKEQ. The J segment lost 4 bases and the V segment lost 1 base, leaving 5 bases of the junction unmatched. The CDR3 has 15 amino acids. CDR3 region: CASSQAPGQGYEQYF. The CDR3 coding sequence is TGTGCCAGCAGCCAAGCCCCGGGACAGGGTTACGAGCAGTACTTC.

The CDR3 sequence: CASSEVYRVNTGELFF. CDR3 DNA: TGTGCCAGCAGTGAAGTGTACAGGGTGAACACCGGGGAGCTGTTTTTT. This rearrangement joins TRBV6-1 to TRBJ2-2, with a possible D match to TRBD1 (6 bases). CDR3 length: 16 amino acids. Looked up from germline, CDR1 is MNHNS and CDR2 is SASEGT. Trimming left V 1 base short and J 1 base short, with 10 bases between.

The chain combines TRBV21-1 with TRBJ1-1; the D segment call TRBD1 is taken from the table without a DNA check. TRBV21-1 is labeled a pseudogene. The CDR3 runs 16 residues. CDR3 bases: TGTGCCAGCGCCGCGACAGGTCCAACCTTGAACACTGAAGCTTTCTTT. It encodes CASAATGPTLNTEAFF.

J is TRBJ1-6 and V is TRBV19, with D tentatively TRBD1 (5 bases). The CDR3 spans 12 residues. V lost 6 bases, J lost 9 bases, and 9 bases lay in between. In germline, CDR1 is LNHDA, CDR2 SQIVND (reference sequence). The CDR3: CASSLTGSPLHF. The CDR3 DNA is TGTGCCAGTAGCCTCACAGGTTCACCCCTCCACTTT. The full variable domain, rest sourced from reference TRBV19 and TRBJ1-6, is DGGITQSPKYLFRKEGQNVTLSCEQNLNHDAMYWYRQDPGQGLRLIYYSQIVNDFQKGDIAEGYSVSREKKESFPLTVTSAQKNPTAFYLCASSLTGSPLHFGNGTRLTVT.

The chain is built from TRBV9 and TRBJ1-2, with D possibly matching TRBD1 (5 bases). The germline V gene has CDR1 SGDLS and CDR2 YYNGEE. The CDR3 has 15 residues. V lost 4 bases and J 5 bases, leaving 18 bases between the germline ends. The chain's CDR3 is CASSPFFQGVYGYTF. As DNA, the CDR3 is TGTGCCAGCAGCCCCTTCTTCCAGGGCGTGTATGGCTACACCTTC.

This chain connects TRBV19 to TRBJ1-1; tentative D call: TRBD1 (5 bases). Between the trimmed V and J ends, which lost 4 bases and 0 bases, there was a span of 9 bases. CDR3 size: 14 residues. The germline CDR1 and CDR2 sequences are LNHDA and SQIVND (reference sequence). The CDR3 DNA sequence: TGTGCCAGTAGTACCGGGGGACTGAACACTGAAGCTTTCTTT. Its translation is CASSTGGLNTEAFF.

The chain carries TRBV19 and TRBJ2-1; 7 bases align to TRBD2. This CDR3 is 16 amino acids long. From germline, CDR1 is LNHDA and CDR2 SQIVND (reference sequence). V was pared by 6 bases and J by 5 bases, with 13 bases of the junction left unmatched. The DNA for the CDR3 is TGTGCCAGTAGGGCATTAGGCGGGAGCAACGACAATGAGCAGTTCTTC. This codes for CASRALGGSNDNEQFF.

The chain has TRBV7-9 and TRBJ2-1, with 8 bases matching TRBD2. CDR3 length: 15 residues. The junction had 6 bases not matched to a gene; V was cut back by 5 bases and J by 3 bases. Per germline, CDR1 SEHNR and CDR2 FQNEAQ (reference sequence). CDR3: CASSLGRAVYNEQFF. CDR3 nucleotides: TGTGCCAGCAGCCTCGGGAGGGCCGTCTACAATGAGCAGTTCTTC.

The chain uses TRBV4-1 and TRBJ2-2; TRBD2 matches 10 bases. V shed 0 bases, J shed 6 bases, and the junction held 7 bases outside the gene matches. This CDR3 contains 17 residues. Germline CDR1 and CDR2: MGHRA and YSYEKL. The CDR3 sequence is CASSQEGAGGQSGELFF. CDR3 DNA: TGCGCCAGCAGCCAAGAAGGAGCGGGGGGGCAGTCCGGGGAGCTGTTTTTT.

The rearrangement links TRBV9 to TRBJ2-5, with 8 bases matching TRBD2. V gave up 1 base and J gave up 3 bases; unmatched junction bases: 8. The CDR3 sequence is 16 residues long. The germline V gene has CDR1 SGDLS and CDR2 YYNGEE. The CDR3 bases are TGTGCCAGCAGCGTATCGGGAGGGCCGGGGGAAGAGACCCAGTACTTC. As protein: CASSVSGGPGEETQYF. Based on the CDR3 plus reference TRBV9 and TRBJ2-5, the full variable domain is DSGVTQTPKHLITATGQRVTLRCSPRSGDLSVYWYQQSLDQGLQFLIQYYNGEERAKGNILERFSAQQFPDLHSELNLSSLELGDSALYFCASSVSGGPGEETQYFGPGTRLLVL.

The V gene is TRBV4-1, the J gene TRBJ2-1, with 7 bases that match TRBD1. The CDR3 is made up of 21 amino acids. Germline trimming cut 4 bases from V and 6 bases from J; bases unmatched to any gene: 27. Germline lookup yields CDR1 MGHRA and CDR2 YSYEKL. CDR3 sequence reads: CASSPRYPLTGLKSPVNEQFF. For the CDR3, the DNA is TGCGCCAGCAGCCCTCGATATCCCCTGACAGGGCTCAAATCGCCCGTCAATGAGCAGTTCTTC.